Below are 12 T cell receptor beta chains sequenced from a single sample in a study of beta chain features in type 1 diabetes. Study results and caveats: TCRB CDR3s were moderately but significantly shorter in Type 1 diabetes patients in all four CD4+ subsets.

Expressed TCRB transcripts were sequenced, since all the RNA that had been isolated was reverse transcribed. The method was immunoSEQ multiplex PCR; TCRdb's version includes in-frame clones alone and lacks a portion of them. The repertoire holds under 400,000 clones, over 10% seen once, with around 0.0099% in the top ten. No cognate antigen is known for these TCRs. Sample: naive CD4+ T cells from blood. The receptor source for this set is a woman in her late teens or twenties with type 1 diabetes.

The chain carries TRBV7-9 and TRBJ2-3; D is possibly TRBD1 (6 bases). The CDR3 totals 13 residues. Germline values: CDR1 SEHNR, CDR2 FQNEAQ (reference sequence). V lost 6 bases, J lost 6 bases, and 13 bases lay in between. The CDR3 loop is CASRLTGPDTQYF. The CDR3 nucleotides read TGTGCCAGCAGACTAACAGGGCCCGATACGCAGTATTTT.

CDR3 bases: TGTGCCAGCAGAGCAACTAGCGGGGCCCCGGGAGAGCAGTACTTC. Translated: CASRATSGAPGEQYF. This rearrangement joins TRBV2 to TRBJ2-7; 10 bases are a match to TRBD2. There are 15 residues in the CDR3. J gave up 7 bases and V 6 bases, and 12 bases lay outside the gene matches. Looked up from germline, CDR1 is SNHLY and CDR2 is FYNNEI. Full variable domain (missing parts from reference TRBV2 and TRBJ2-7): EPEVTQTPSHQVTQMGQEVILRCVPISNHLYFYWYRQILGQKVEFLVSFYNNEISEKSEIFDDQFSVERPDGSNFTLKIRSTKLEDSAMYFCASRATSGAPGEQYFGPGTRLTVT.

The rearrangement joins TRBV6-6 to TRBJ2-1; no definite D call. Germline-derived CDR1 and CDR2 are MNHNY and SVGAGI (reference sequence). The CDR3 runs to 16 residues. Trimming took 7 bases from V and 2 from J, leaving 18 bases between them. The CDR3 bases are TGTGCCAGCAAAACCTCCATGAGGCTGACCTACAATGAGCAGTTCTTC. Protein: CASKTSMRLTYNEQFF.

V usage is TRBV4-1 and J usage is TRBJ2-7, with D hard to call. Germline CDR1 MGHRA, CDR2 YSYEKL. The CDR3 totals 14 residues. Trimming took off 1 base at V and 2 bases at J, with 9 bases between the two ends. CDR3 in amino acids: CASSQAWAPYEQYF. For the CDR3, the DNA is TGCGCCAGCAGCCAAGCTTGGGCGCCCTACGAGCAGTACTTC.

In DNA form, the CDR3 reads TGTGCCAGTAGTATATGGTACCCGTCGGATCAGCCCCAGCATTTT. It is translated as CASSIWYPSDQPQHF. V and J are TRBV19 and TRBJ1-5; D ambiguous. V lost 2 bases to trimming and J lost 5 bases, with 13 bases between them. Germline V gene data show CDR1 as LNHDA and CDR2 as SQIVND (reference sequence). CDR3 length: 15 amino acids.

The gene calls are TRBV7-9 and TRBJ1-5; TRBD1 agrees at 9 bases. Germline-derived CDR1 and CDR2 are SEHNR and FQNEAQ (reference sequence). Unmatched junction bases numbered 7, after V lost 5 bases and J lost 8 bases. The CDR3 contains 14 residues. The CDR3 coding sequence is TGTGCCAGCAGCCCGGGACAGGGTTTTGAGCCCCAGCATTTT. It codes for CASSPGQGFEPQHF.

V and J are TRBV5-4 and TRBJ2-3, with 9 bases aligning to TRBD1. Germline CDR1 and CDR2: SGHNT and YYREEE (reference sequence). The CDR3 runs 15 residues. V trimming: 3 bases; J trimming: 3 bases; junction bases outside the gene matches: 5. CDR3 region: CASSSSGQGTDTQYF. CDR3 DNA sequence: TGTGCCAGCAGCTCTAGTGGACAGGGGACAGATACGCAGTATTTT.

This clone has a handful of counts. The rearrangement uses TRBV9 and TRBJ2-3; weak D call: TRBD2 (6 bases). V was cut by 4 bases and J by 5 bases, with 8 bases left in between. The germline V gene encodes CDR1 SGDLS and CDR2 YYNGEE. The CDR3 extends over 12 amino acids. The CDR3 sequence is CASSTGVDTQYF. Here the CDR3 DNA reads TGTGCCAGCAGCACGGGGGTAGATACGCAGTATTTT.

This clone was seen more than once but under ten times. The chain has TRBV28 and TRBJ2-7; 11 bases match TRBD2. The germline V gene encodes CDR1 MDHEN and CDR2 SYDVKM. The junction had 4 bases not matched to a gene; V was cut back by 6 bases and J by 3 bases. The CDR3 is 14 amino acids. The CDR3 loop reads CASSQTSGIYEQYF. The CDR3 DNA follows: TGTGCCAGCAGCCAGACTAGCGGGATCTACGAGCAGTACTTC.

This clone was seen only a few times. CDR3 residues: CATSRVQGTGGELFF. The CDR3 coding sequence is TGTGCCACCAGCAGGGTACAGGGTACCGGCGGGGAGCTGTTTTTT. The chain combines TRBV15 with TRBJ2-2, with D possibly TRBD1 on 6 matching bases. V was trimmed by 3 bases and J by 7 bases, leaving 15 bases between them. The germline CDR1 and CDR2 sequences are LNHNV and YYDKDF (reference sequence). The CDR3 consists of 15 residues.

V and J are TRBV19 and TRBJ2-1; D might be TRBD2 (5 bases). The CDR3 consists of 15 residues. The germline V gene has CDR1 LNHDA and CDR2 SQIVND (reference sequence). V lost 1 base, J lost 9 bases, and 16 bases lay in between. CDR3 in DNA: TGTGCCAGTAGTATAGCTGCACTAGGGCATCGTGAGCAGTTCTTC. Translation: CASSIAALGHREQFF.

The chain has TRBV27 and TRBJ2-5; D gene unclear. The CDR3 has 15 amino acids. Per germline, CDR1 MNHEY and CDR2 SMNVEV (reference sequence). V gave up 5 bases and J gave up 7 bases, with 20 bases separating them. In nucleotides, the CDR3 is TGTGCCAGCAGTACTACCTTCCCCCCACGGTGGACCCAGTACTTC. Protein: CASSTTFPPRWTQYF.